This T cell receptor (beta chain) was recorded in a study of T-cell memory formation after mild COVID-19. Study-level findings and limits: CD4+ contracting clones lay mainly in CM and EM, CD8+ ones in EMRA.

Of note for this clonotype: What it recognizes is unknown.

TCRdb processed the 5' RACE reads anew with MiXCR; each CDR3 protein has one entry. The sample holds around 470,000 distinct CDR3 sequences; 20% are singletons and the top ten take around 8%. Germline CDR1 reads MNHNY; CDR2 reads SVGAGI (reference sequence). This CDR3 has 16 residues. With 0 bases removed from V and 2 bases from J, the gap between germline ends came to 11 bases. This chain uses TRBV6-6 with TRBJ2-4; maybe TRBD1 (5 bases). The specimen was PBMCs or a T cell subset sorted from them (not recorded which). The TCR sequence derives from an adult woman who had mild COVID-19 (a few samples of this study predate the infection). Cell type and time point are not known. CDR3 sequence: CASSYSAGSSKNIQYF. The CDR3 DNA is TGTGCCAGCAGTTACTCGGCAGGGTCATCCAAAAACATTCAGTACTTC.